This TCR beta chain was identified in a study of CD8+ T cells in alopecia areata. Findings and caveats of the study: Tissue-resident alphabeta T cells belonging to normal skin likewise get sequenced within scalp specimens.

Germline-derived CDR1 and CDR2 are SGHRS and YFSETQ. V was clipped by 0 bases and J by 5 bases, with 15 bases between them. CDR3 length: 15 residues. Extracted RNA was reverse transcribed into cDNA, the sequencing template. Sequenced by immunoSEQ multiplex PCR; TCRdb stores in-frame clones only, minus some. This sample has some 130,000 clones, with 45% to 65% found just once. To note about this clone: No antigen is known for it.

Treatment defined: oral pan-JAK inhibitor, 5-10 mg twice daily. The clonotype comes from a human donor with alopecia areata. This specimen consisted of CD8+ T cells sorted from blood, obtained at week 4, from a patient treated with tofacitinib. The chain uses TRBV5-1 and TRBJ2-7, with D unresolved. The CDR3 region is CASSLGSTPFDEQYF. The CDR3 DNA follows: TGCGCCAGCAGCTTGGGGAGCACTCCCTTTGACGAGCAGTACTTC. Full variable domain (missing parts from reference TRBV5-1 and TRBJ2-7): KAGVTQTPRYLIKTRGQQVTLSCSPISGHRSVSWYQQTPGQGLQFLFEYFSETQRNKGNFPGRFSGRQFSNSRSEMNVSTLELGDSALYLCASSLGSTPFDEQYFGPGTRLTVT.